The 28 T cell receptor beta chains below were found in one sample sequenced in a study of T cells in Graves' hyperthyroidism and ophthalmopathy. Authors of the study amplified TCR beta CDR3 regions from RNA transcripts. TCR CDR3 underwent first-round RT-PCR with the HTBI primer set. TCRdb called the multiplex PCR reads again in MiXCR, with one record for every CDR3 protein. The table lists some 400,000 distinct CDR3 sequences, about 20% of them singletons. The sample comprised blood. The receptors stem from a woman younger than 35 with Graves' hyperthyroidism.

V gene TRBV20-1 combines with J gene TRBJ1-3; the D gene is possibly TRBD1 (5 bases). The V end was cut by 0 bases, the J end by 2 bases, with 14 bases between. Germline CDR1 is DFQATT and CDR2 is SNEGSKA (reference sequence). This CDR3 is built from 16 residues. The CDR3 sequence is CSARDGASLAGNTIYF. CDR3 in DNA: TGCAGTGCTAGAGATGGGGCCTCTTTAGCTGGAAACACCATATATTTT.

This clonotype was observed many times. The genes are TRBV9 and TRBJ2-5, with TRBD2 matching 9 bases. CDR3 size: 16 residues. The germline V gene has CDR1 SGDLS and CDR2 YYNGEE. The junction had 7 bases not matched to a gene; V was cut back by 0 bases and J by 4 bases. This CDR3 reads CASSVGGLAGRETQYF. CDR3 coding DNA: TGTGCCAGCAGCGTAGGGGGGCTAGCGGGGCGAGAGACCCAGTACTTC.

This clonotype was counted at least ten times. The chain is built from TRBV9 and TRBJ2-7; 7 nucleotides line up with TRBD1. J lost 4 bases, V lost 4 bases, and 5 bases had no gene match. The CDR3 consists of 13 residues. The germline CDR1 and CDR2 sequences are SGDLS and YYNGEE. Written as DNA, the CDR3 is TGTGCCAGCAGCAAACAACAGGGGTACGAGCAGTACTTC. It specifies CASSKQQGYEQYF.

In this sample, this clonotype turned up many times. An end of the junction does not agree with germline; a read error may underlie this. The chain couples TRBV6-1 to TRBJ2-7; a possible D gene is TRBD2 (7 bases). The CDR3 spans 14 residues. Germline assignment: CDR1 MNHNS and CDR2 SASEGT. CDR3 sequence: CASREGGEKVEQYF. The CDR3 DNA follows: TGTGCCAGCAGAGAAGGGGGGGAAAAAGTGGAGCAGTACTTC.

The table lists this clonotype with many counts. This chain joins TRBV6-1 and TRBJ2-7; possible D gene TRBD1, 7 bases. Germline CDR1 and CDR2: MNHNS and SASEGT. With 8 bases removed from V and 3 bases from J, the gap between germline ends came to 17 bases. This CDR3 has 14 residues. CDR3 in DNA: TGTGCCAGCGAGGGCGGGACAGCCCTCTACGAGCAGTACTTC. It specifies CASEGGTALYEQYF.

This clonotype was counted only a few times. V usage is TRBV25-1 and J usage is TRBJ2-4; the D is unclear. CDR3 length equals 14 residues. The germline V and J ends were trimmed by 6 bases and 0 bases, with 9 bases remaining between them. Germline loops: CDR1 MGHDK, CDR2 SYGVNS. The CDR3 nucleotides are TGTGCCAGCAGCGACGGTTTAGCCAAAAACATTCAGTACTTC. As protein: CASSDGLAKNIQYF.

This chain joins TRBV3-1 and TRBJ1-5; no definite D call. The V end was cut by 0 bases, the J end by 2 bases, with 11 bases between. Germline V gene lookup returns CDR1 LGHDT and CDR2 YNNKEL (reference sequence). The CDR3 is 16 amino acids. This CDR3 reads CASSQEYARGNQPQHF. In DNA, the CDR3 is TGTGCCAGCAGCCAAGAATACGCAAGAGGCAATCAGCCCCAGCATTTT.

This clonotype came up many times. The V call is TRBV2, the J call TRBJ1-5; D possibly corresponds to TRBD1 (6 bases). The ends were cut back, 3 bases at V and 4 bases at J, with 19 bases in the middle. The germline V gene has CDR1 SNHLY and CDR2 FYNNEI. The CDR3 length is 17 residues. CDR3: CASSEFLRGRENQPQHF. CDR3 in DNA: TGTGCCAGCAGTGAGTTCCTCAGGGGTCGAGAGAATCAGCCCCAGCATTTT.

This clonotype has at least ten counts. The chain carries TRBV5-1 and TRBJ2-5; no clear D gene. Between the trimmed V and J ends, which lost 6 bases and 3 bases, there was a span of 18 bases. The CDR3 loop spans 15 amino acids. CDR1 and CDR2 from the germline V gene are SGHRS and YFSETQ. For the CDR3, the DNA is TGCGCCAGCAAAGGTCCTGATCACCGGGAAGAGACCCAGTACTTC. It yields the protein CASKGPDHREETQYF.

This clonotype was detected ten times or more. V is TRBV6-5 and J is TRBJ2-3; TRBD2 aligns across 7 bases. V shed 2 bases, J shed 1 base, and the junction held 0 bases outside the gene matches. The length of the CDR3 is 14 residues. CDR1 and CDR2 (germline): MNHEY, SVGAGI. The CDR3 protein is CASSYSGGTDTQYF. The DNA for the CDR3 is TGTGCCAGCAGTTACAGCGGGGGCACAGATACGCAGTATTTT.

The CDR3 DNA reads as TGTGCCAGCAGCCAAGTGGCTAGCGGGGGGGACGAGCAGTACTTC. This gives the protein CASSQVASGGDEQYF. This sequence joins TRBV11-2 and TRBJ2-7, with 12 bases aligning to TRBD2. V dropped 5 bases and J dropped 5; count of bases not matched to a gene: 7. The CDR3 spans 15 residues. Looked up from germline, CDR1 is SGHAT and CDR2 is FQNNGV.

This clonotype was counted only a few times. This may arise from a read error, as a much more abundant clone is one base away. The CDR3 DNA is TGCAGCCTTGACCGAGCGAACACTGAAGCTTTCTTT. The encoded protein is CSLDRANTEAFF. The chain has TRBV29-1 and TRBJ1-1; no clear D gene. Germline V gene lookup returns CDR1 SQVTM and CDR2 ANQGSEA. The CDR3 length is 12 residues.

This clonotype was observed many times. V gene TRBV5-5 combines with J gene TRBJ1-5; no clear D. The V gene's germline CDR1 is SGHKS and CDR2 YYEKEE (reference sequence). The CDR3 is made up of 14 amino acids. Deletions cut 3 bases from V and 5 bases from J, with 12 bases between. This chain's CDR3 is CASSSGPGDQPQHF. Here the CDR3 DNA reads TGTGCCAGCAGCTCAGGACCCGGGGATCAGCCCCAGCATTTT.

This clonotype was counted many times. The genes are TRBV15 and TRBJ2-5; possibly TRBD1 for D (5 bases). This CDR3 region has 16 residues. V dropped 0 bases and J dropped 2 bases, with 13 bases sitting between them. Germline V gene sequence: CDR1 LNHNV, CDR2 YYDKDF (reference sequence). DNA of the CDR3: TGTGCCACCAGCAGAGATCGGGCAGGGCGTCAAGAGACCCAGTACTTC. It codes for CATSRDRAGRQETQYF.

At least ten counts were recorded for this clonotype. This chain uses TRBV27 with TRBJ1-2, with 10 bases that match TRBD1. This CDR3 comprises 16 residues. CDR1 MNHEY and CDR2 SMNVEV come from the germline V gene (reference sequence). The J segment lost 4 bases and the V segment lost 6 bases, leaving 11 bases of the junction unmatched. CDR3 nucleotide sequence: TGTGCCAGCAGAAGGGACAGGGGCCCGGGGTTCTATGGCTACACCTTC. This encodes CASRRDRGPGFYGYTF.

This clonotype was recorded many times. The genes are TRBV5-1 and TRBJ1-3; the D gene is possibly TRBD1 (5 bases). Germline V gene lookup returns CDR1 SGHRS and CDR2 YFSETQ. V was cut by 3 bases and J by 0 bases, with 10 bases left in between. The CDR3 runs to 15 residues. CDR3 sequence reads: CASSWDPSSGNTIYF. The CDR3 bases are TGCGCCAGCAGCTGGGACCCGAGCTCTGGAAACACCATATATTTT.

This clonotype was seen ten or more times. The chain employs TRBV6-5 and TRBJ2-7, with D perhaps assigned TRBD1 or TRBD2 (6 bases each). CDR3 length: 15 amino acids. V was trimmed by 6 bases and J by 5 bases, leaving 20 bases between them. CDR1 is MNHEY and CDR2 is SVGAGI in the germline V gene. The CDR3 region is CASSTGGAVFNEQYF. The CDR3 region has the DNA TGTGCCAGCAGCACCGGGGGCGCGGTATTCAACGAGCAGTACTTC.

In its sample, this clonotype was seen a few times. A single base separates this from a much larger clone, so it may be a read error. The V and J genes are TRBV2 and TRBJ2-4; maybe TRBD1 (5 bases). Germline CDR1 is SNHLY and CDR2 is FYNNEI. This CDR3 has 13 residues. Trimming removed 7 bases from V and 6 bases from J, with 13 bases in between. CDR3 protein: CASIDGQGNIQYF. The DNA of the CDR3 is TGTGCCAGCATTGATGGCCAGGGAAACATTCAGTACTTC.

This clonotype was picked up a small number of times. This chain links TRBV5-4 with TRBJ2-2; D possibly matches TRBD1 or TRBD2 (7 bases each). This CDR3 contains 19 residues. Germline CDR1 SGHNT, CDR2 YYREEE (reference sequence). Trimming removed 2 bases from V and 2 bases from J, with 22 bases in between. The DNA of the CDR3 is TGTGCCAGCAGCTTACGAGGGGGGGCCGGGACAGTTAACACCGGGGAGCTGTTTTTT. Its protein product is CASSLRGGAGTVNTGELFF.

The sample holds a few counts of this clonotype. CDR3 sequence: CASSVATGGTTGELFF. The CDR3 bases are TGTGCCAGCAGCGTAGCGACAGGGGGGACCACCGGGGAGCTGTTTTTT. The V call is TRBV9, the J call TRBJ2-2, with TRBD1 matching 9 bases. There are 16 residues in the CDR3. Germline V CDR1 and CDR2: SGDLS, YYNGEE. V dropped 0 bases and J dropped 4; count of bases not matched to a gene: 4.

This clonotype has a count of ten or more. This chain's CDR3 is CASSFFNYEQYF. The CDR3 nucleotides are TGTGCCAGCAGTTTCTTCAACTACGAGCAGTACTTC. This rearrangement joins TRBV28 to TRBJ2-7; D gene uncertain. CDR1 and CDR2 from the germline V gene are MDHEN and SYDVKM. V was trimmed by 3 bases and J by 3 bases, leaving 6 bases between them. This CDR3 has 12 residues.

This clonotype has just one count. V gene TRBV2 combines with J gene TRBJ2-6; D unresolved. This CDR3 has 15 amino acids. V lost 3 bases and J lost 0, with 6 bases in between. Germline CDR1 is SNHLY and CDR2 is FYNNEI. Here the CDR3 reads CASSDLSSGANVLTF. The CDR3 region has the DNA TGTGCCAGCAGTGATCTAAGCTCTGGGGCCAACGTCCTGACTTTC.

This clonotype was observed a handful of times. It may be a read error: a sequence one base away is much more abundant. The conserved phenylalanine or tryptophan is not found at the CDR3 terminus, so this likely reflects a read error. The V and J genes are TRBV29-1 and TRBJ2-7, with D possibly TRBD2 on 6 matching bases. The CDR3 is made up of 16 amino acids. Germline lookup yields CDR1 SQVTM and CDR2 ANQGSEA. V dropped 1 base and J dropped 1 base, with 17 bases sitting between them. CDR3 bases: TGCAGCGTTGAAGTCTGGGAGGCGGATGGGTCCTACGAGCAGTACTAC. Its translation: CSVEVWEADGSYEQYY.

V usage is TRBV6-2 or TRBV6-3 and J usage is TRBJ1-5; possible D gene TRBD1, 5 bases. This CDR3 comprises 14 residues. Germline V lookup: CDR1 MNHEY, CDR2 SVGEGT. V lost 2 bases and J lost 4, with 9 bases in between. The CDR3 sequence: CASSYGAGNQPQHF. The CDR3 nucleotides read TGTGCCAGCAGTTACGGGGCCGGGAATCAGCCCCAGCATTTT.

The sample holds many counts of this clonotype. The gene calls are TRBV7-3 and TRBJ2-4; D is possibly TRBD2 (5 bases). Germline V CDR1 and CDR2: SGHTA, FQGTGA. The V gene lost 0 bases and the J gene lost 6 bases, with 12 bases spanning the gap. The CDR3 runs 15 residues. The DNA of the CDR3 is TGTGCCAGCAGCTTAACTGGGAGTGGCGGAAACATTCAGTACTTC. It codes for CASSLTGSGGNIQYF.

This clonotype was seen repeatedly, ten times or more. This sequence joins TRBV20-1 and TRBJ1-5; a weak D match, TRBD1 (6 bases). The V gene's germline CDR1 is DFQATT and CDR2 SNEGSKA (reference sequence). This CDR3 has 14 residues. The V gene lost 6 bases and the J gene lost 0 bases, with 12 bases spanning the gap. The chain's CDR3 is CSARQVDSNQPQHF. CDR3 bases: TGCAGTGCCAGACAGGTCGATAGCAATCAGCCCCAGCATTTT.

This clonotype has a handful of counts. This chain links TRBV3-1 with TRBJ2-5; TRBD2 is a possible D gene (5 bases). The V gene lost 4 bases and the J gene lost 5 bases, with 17 bases spanning the gap. Per germline, CDR1 LGHDT and CDR2 YNNKEL (reference sequence). This CDR3 contains 15 residues. CDR3 bases: TGTGCCAGCAGCCCTGGATCGTCGGGCGGGGAGACCCAGTACTTC. Translated, it gives CASSPGSSGGETQYF.

Ten or more counts support this clonotype. A read error may account for a junction end that differs from germline. This chain connects TRBV12-3 or TRBV12-4 to TRBJ2-7; D might be TRBD1 (6 bases). This CDR3 contains 12 residues. CDR3 sequence reads: CASSTGQFEAEF. The CDR3 nucleotides read TGTGCCAGCAGTACCGGACAGTTTGAGGCGGAGTTC.